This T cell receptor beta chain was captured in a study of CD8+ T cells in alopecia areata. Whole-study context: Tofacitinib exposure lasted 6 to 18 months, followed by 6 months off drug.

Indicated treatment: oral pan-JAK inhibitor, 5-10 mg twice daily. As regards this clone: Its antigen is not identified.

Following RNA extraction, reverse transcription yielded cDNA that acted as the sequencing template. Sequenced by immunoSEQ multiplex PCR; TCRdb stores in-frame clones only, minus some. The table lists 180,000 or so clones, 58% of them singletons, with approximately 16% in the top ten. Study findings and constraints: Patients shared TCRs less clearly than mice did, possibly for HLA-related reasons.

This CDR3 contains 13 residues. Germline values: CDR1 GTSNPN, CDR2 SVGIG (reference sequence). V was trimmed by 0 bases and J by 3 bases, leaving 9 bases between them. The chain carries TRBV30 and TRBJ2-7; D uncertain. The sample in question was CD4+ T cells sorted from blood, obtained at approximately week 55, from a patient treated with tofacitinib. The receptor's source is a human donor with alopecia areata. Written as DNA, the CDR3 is TGTGCCTGGAGTGTGGCAGCTCTCTACGAGCAGTACTTC. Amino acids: CAWSVAALYEQYF.